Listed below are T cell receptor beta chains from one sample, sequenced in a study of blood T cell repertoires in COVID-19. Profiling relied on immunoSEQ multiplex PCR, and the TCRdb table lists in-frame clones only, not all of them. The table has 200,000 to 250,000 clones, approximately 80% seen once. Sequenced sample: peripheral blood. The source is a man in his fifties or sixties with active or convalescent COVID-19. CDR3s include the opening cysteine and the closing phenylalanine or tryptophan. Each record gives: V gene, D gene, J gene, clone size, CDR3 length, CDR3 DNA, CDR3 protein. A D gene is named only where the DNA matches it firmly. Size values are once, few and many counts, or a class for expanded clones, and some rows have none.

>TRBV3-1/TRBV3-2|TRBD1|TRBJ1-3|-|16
TGTGCCAGCAGCCCCCGACAGGGAGGTGCTGGAAACACCATATATTTT
CASSPRQGGAGNTIYF
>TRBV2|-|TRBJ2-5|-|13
TGTGCCAGCAGTGGAAGCAGGCAAGAGACCCAGTACTTC
CASSGSRQETQYF
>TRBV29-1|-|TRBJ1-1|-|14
TGCAGCGTTGAGGGGCTTCTGCGGAACACTGAAGCTTTCTTT
CSVEGLLRNTEAFF
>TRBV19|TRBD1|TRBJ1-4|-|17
TGTGCCAGTAGAAGGGCACGGACAGGGGGCACTAATGAAAAACTGTTTTTT
CASRRARTGGTNEKLFF
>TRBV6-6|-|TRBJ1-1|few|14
TGTGCCAGCAGTTACTTCCCCAGGGCTGGTGAAGCTTTCTTT
CASSYFPRAGEAFF
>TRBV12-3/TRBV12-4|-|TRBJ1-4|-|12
TGTGCCAGCAGTCCTCGGATGGAGTCGCTGTTTTTT
CASSPRMESLFF
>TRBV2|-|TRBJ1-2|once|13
TGTGCCAGCACGGGAGGGTCCGGCTATGGCTACACCTTC
CASTGGSGYGYTF
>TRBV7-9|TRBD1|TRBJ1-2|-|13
TGTGCCAGCAGTCCTACAGGGGGCTATGGCTACACCTTC
CASSPTGGYGYTF
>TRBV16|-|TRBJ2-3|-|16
TGTGCCAGCAGCCAATTGGCGGCAGGGTCAGGAGATACGCAGTATTTT
CASSQLAAGSGDTQYF
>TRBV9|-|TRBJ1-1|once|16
TGTGCCAGCAGCGGTAGGGAAATGGAGGACCACACTGAAGCTTTCTTT
CASSGREMEDHTEAFF
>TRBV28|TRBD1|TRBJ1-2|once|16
TGTGCCAGCAGTTCGGGGACAGGTAGAGCTAACTATGGCTACACCTTC
CASSSGTGRANYGYTF
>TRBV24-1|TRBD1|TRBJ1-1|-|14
TGTGCCACCAGTGACACGACAGGGGGGGTGGGAGCTTTCTTT
CATSDTTGGVGAFF
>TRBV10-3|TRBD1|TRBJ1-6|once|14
TGTGCCATCGGGTCGGACAGGGGAAATTCACCCCTCCACTTT
CAIGSDRGNSPLHF
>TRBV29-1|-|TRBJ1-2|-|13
TGCAGCGTTGAGCGGCAGGGTAACTATGGCTACACCTTC
CSVERQGNYGYTF
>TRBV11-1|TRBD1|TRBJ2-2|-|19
TGTGCCAGCAGCTTAGCCTGGAATAGGGACAGGATGAACACCGGGGAGCTGTTTTTT
CASSLAWNRDRMNTGELFF
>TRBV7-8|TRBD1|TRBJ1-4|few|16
TGTGCCAGCAGCCAGGACAGGGGAGGTGGTCGAGAAAAACTGTTTTTT
CASSQDRGGGREKLFF
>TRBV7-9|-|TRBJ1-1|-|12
TGTGCCAGCGGGGACATAAACACTGAAGCTTTCTTT
CASGDINTEAFF
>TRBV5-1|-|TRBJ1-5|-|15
TGCGCCAGCAGTTTAGTAGGGGGTAGCAATCAGCCCCAGCATTTT
CASSLVGGSNQPQHF
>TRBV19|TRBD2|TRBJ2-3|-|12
TGTGCCAGTGCGCGTGAGCGGGAGGCGCAGTATTTT
CASAREREAQYF
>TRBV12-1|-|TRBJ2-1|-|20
TGTGCCAGCAGCTCCACAGGTACCGGGACTAGCGGGAGCAGGGTCAATGAGCAGTTCTTC
CASSSTGTGTSGSRVNEQFF
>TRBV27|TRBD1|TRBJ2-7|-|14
TGTGCCAGCAGTCTTACAGGGGGTGCGTACGAGCAGTACTTC
CASSLTGGAYEQYF
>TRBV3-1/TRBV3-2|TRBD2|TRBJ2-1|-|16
TGTGCCGGCATCACTAGCGGGGGGGTTTCCTACAATGAGCAGTTCTTC
CAGITSGGVSYNEQFF
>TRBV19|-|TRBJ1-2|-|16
TGTGCCAGTAGTATTCTTCTGGCAGGGGCATCGGAGGGCTACACCTTC
CASSILLAGASEGYTF
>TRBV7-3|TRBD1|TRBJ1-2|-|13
TGTGCCAGCAGCGACAGGGAGATGAATGGCTACACCTTC
CASSDREMNGYTF
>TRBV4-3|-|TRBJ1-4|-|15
TGCGCCAGCAGCCAAGATTTAGGAGAGAATGAAAAACTGTTTTTT
CASSQDLGENEKLFF
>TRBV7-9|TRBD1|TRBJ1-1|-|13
TGTGCCAGCAGCTGGACAGGGTACAATGAAGCTTTCTTT
CASSWTGYNEAFF
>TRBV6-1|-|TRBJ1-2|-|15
TGTGCCAGCAGTGAAGCGGGAGGGCAGCCCTATGGCTACACCTTC
CASSEAGGQPYGYTF
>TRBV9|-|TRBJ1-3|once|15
TGTGCCAGCAGCGCAGGAGGGGGGGCTGGAAACACCATATATTTT
CASSAGGGAGNTIYF
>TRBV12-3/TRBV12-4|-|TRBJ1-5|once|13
TGTGCCAGCACCTTACAGGGCGATCAGCCCCAGCATTTT
CASTLQGDQPQHF
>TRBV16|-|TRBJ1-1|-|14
TGTGCCAGCAGCCAATTGGACAGGAACACTGAAGCTTTCTTT
CASSQLDRNTEAFF
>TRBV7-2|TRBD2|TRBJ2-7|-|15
TGTGCCAGCAGCTCCCCAAATCGGGAGGGCCACGAGCAGTACTTC
CASSSPNREGHEQYF
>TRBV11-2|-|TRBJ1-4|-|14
TGTGCCAGCAGCTTTACTTGGAGCAATGAAAAACTGTTTTTT
CASSFTWSNEKLFF
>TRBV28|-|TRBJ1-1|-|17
TGTGCCAGCAGTTTATGGGACAGTGAGTGGAGCCAGGCTGAAGCTTTCTTT
CASSLWDSEWSQAEAFF
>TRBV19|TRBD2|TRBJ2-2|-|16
TGTGCCAGTAGTATAGGACTAGCCGTCAACACCGGGGAGCTGTTTTTT
CASSIGLAVNTGELFF
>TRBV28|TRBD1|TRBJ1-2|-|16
TGTGCCAGCAGTTTTATTTCGGGACAGGAATTCTATGGCTACACCTTC
CASSFISGQEFYGYTF
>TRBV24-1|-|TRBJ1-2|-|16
TGTGCCACCAGTGACTCTACCCGGGGAGCTAACTATGGCTACACCTTC
CATSDSTRGANYGYTF
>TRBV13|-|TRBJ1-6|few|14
TGTGCCAGCAGCGTGGGGGGAAATAATTCACCCCTCCACTTT
CASSVGGNNSPLHF
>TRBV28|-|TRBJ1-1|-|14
TGTGCCAGCAGGCCCCGGAGAGTGAACACTGAAGCTTTCTTT
CASRPRRVNTEAFF
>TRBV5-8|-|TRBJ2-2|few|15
TGTGCCAGCAGCTTCGACACCACGAACACCGGGGAGCTGTTTTTT
CASSFDTTNTGELFF
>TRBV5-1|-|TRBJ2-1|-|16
TGCGCCAGCAGCTTGGAGGGGCACAGGGTAGGCAATGAGCAGTTCTTC
CASSLEGHRVGNEQFF
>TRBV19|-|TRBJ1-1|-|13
TGTGCCAGTAGTATTGGGGGAGGGTCTGAAGCTTTCTTT
CASSIGGGSEAFF
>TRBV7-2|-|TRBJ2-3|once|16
TGTGCCAGCAGCCCCTCCGACTTGCGGCTCACAGATACGCAGTATTTT
CASSPSDLRLTDTQYF
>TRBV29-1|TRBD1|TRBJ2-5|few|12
TGCAGCGCCGACAGGGGGGCGGAGACCCAGTACTTC
CSADRGAETQYF
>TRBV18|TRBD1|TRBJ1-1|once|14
TGTGCCAGCTCACCCAGGGGGGTGAACACTGAAGCTTTCTTT
CASSPRGVNTEAFF
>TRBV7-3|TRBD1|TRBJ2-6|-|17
TGTGCCAGCAGTCCCGGACAGGGGAGGTCTGGGGCCAACGTCCTGACTTTC
CASSPGQGRSGANVLTF
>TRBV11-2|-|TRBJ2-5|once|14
TGTGCCAGCAGCCACCACTGGGGGGAAGAGACCCAGTACTTC
CASSHHWGEETQYF
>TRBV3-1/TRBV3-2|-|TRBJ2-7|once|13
TGTGCCAGCAGCCAAGGAGGAGCGTGCGAGCAGTACTTC
CASSQGGACEQYF
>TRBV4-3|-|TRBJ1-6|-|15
TGCGCCAGCAGCCAAGGGACAAGAAATAATTCACCCCTCCACTTT
CASSQGTRNNSPLHF